This TCR beta chain was retrieved from a study of technical replicates of blood from four donors. This CDR3 region has 18 residues. Germline V lookup: CDR1 SEHNR, CDR2 FQNEAQ (reference sequence). V gave up 5 bases and J gave up 0 bases; unmatched junction bases: 4. The protocol was immunoSEQ multiplex PCR, while the TCRdb copy is restricted to in-frame clones and leaves out a portion. This sample has 75,000 or so clones, with approximately 95% found just once. Material: T cells isolated from PBMCs. The sequence derives from a human donor in good health. The chain is built from TRBV7-9 and TRBJ2-4; 16 bases map to TRBD2. Here the CDR3 DNA reads TGTGCCAGCAGCGGGGGACTAGCGGGAGGGAGAGCCAAAAACATTCAGTACTTC. Amino acids: CASSGGLAGGRAKNIQYF.